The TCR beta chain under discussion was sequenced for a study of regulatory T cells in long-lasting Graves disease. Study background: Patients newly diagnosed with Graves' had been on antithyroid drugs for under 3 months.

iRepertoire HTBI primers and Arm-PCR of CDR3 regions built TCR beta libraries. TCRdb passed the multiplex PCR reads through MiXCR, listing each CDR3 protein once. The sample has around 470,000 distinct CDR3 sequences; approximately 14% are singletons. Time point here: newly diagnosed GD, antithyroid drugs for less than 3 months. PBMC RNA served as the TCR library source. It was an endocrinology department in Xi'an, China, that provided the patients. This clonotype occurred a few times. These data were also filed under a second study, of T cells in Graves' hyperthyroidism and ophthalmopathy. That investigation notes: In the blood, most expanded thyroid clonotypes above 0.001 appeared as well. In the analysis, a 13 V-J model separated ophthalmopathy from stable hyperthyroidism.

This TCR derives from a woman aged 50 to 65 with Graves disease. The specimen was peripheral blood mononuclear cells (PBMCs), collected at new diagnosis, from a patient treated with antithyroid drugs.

For the CDR3, the DNA is TGCGCCAGCAGCCTTCAACTAGGGCTGGCTTCACCCCTCCACTTT. Its translation is CASSLQLGLASPLHF. The chain has TRBV5-1 and TRBJ1-6, with D hard to call. This CDR3 has 15 residues. V lost 4 bases to trimming and J lost 9 bases, with 17 bases between them. Per the germline V gene, CDR1 is SGHRS and CDR2 is YFSETQ.